Sequencing of this T cell receptor beta chain was carried out in a study of blood T cell repertoires in COVID-19. Study-level information: Italy, Spain and the United States were the sources of the convalescent and acute COVID-19 samples. PBMCs, B-cell-depleted T cells, or T cells were the source of the cDNA or gDNA that made up the material.

The V gene's germline CDR1 is LGHDT and CDR2 YNNKEL (reference sequence). Trimming left V 1 base short and J 11 bases short, with 5 bases between. The CDR3 consists of 11 residues. In the original processing: The assay estimated nucleated cells by amplifying reference gene primers. Data came from immunoSEQ multiplex PCR; TCRdb stores just in-frame clones and leaves some out. That table is the source of V, J and clone size, and D and trimming were worked out from the DNA. The repertoire holds roughly 670,000 clones, with 90% as singletons. The chain joins TRBV3-1 (or the pseudogene TRBV3-2) to TRBJ1-4; D gene ambiguous. The clonotype originates from a woman aged 18-29 years with acute or convalescent COVID-19. What was sequenced was peripheral blood. The CDR3 DNA is TGTGCCAGCAGCCAAGCCGGGAAACTGTTTTTT. This encodes CASSQAGKLFF.